These T cell receptor beta chains were read from a single sample in a study of T cells in localized non-small cell lung cancer. Some clones are missing from TCRdb's copy, which holds only in-frame ones; the method was immunoSEQ multiplex PCR. This sample has just under 35,000 clones, with 91% found just once. Source: peripheral blood mononuclear cells, taken before any cancer treatment. All receptors derive from a female donor older than 55 with stage II lung adenocarcinoma. The CDR3 runs from the conserved cysteine through the conserved F or W. A D gene is named only where the DNA matches it firmly. The size field is filled for only some rows; it gives once, few, many or a size class.

CDR3 length: 16
clone size: medium-sized
D gene: TRBD2
V gene: TRBV6-6
J gene: TRBJ2-2
CDR3 protein: CASSSSAGGPRGELFF
CDR3 DNA: TGTGCCAGCAGTTCCTCAGCGGGAGGGCCTCGAGGGGAGCTGTTTTTT

CDR3 length: 20
clone size: NA
D gene: TRBD1
V gene: TRBV28
J gene: TRBJ1-3
CDR3 protein: CASSPAGTGSLMASGNTIYF
CDR3 DNA: TGTGCCAGCAGCCCGGCAGGGACAGGGTCCTTGATGGCCTCTGGAAACACCATATATTTT

CDR3 length: 18
clone size: once
D gene: TRBD2
V gene: TRBV7-8
J gene: TRBJ2-4
CDR3 protein: CASSLALRLAGGKNIQYF
CDR3 DNA: TGTGCCAGCAGCTTAGCCCTAAGGCTAGCGGGGGGAAAAAACATTCAGTACTTC

CDR3 length: 15
clone size: NA
D gene: NA
V gene: TRBV19
J gene: TRBJ2-2
CDR3 protein: CASSMSGANTGELFF
CDR3 DNA: TGTGCCAGTAGTATGTCGGGGGCGAACACCGGGGAGCTGTTTTTT

CDR3 length: 14
clone size: medium-sized
D gene: NA
V gene: TRBV6-4
J gene: TRBJ1-1
CDR3 protein: CASSAGEGNTEAFF
CDR3 DNA: TGTGCCTCGTCAGCGGGGGAGGGAAACACTGAAGCTTTCTTT

CDR3 length: 15
clone size: NA
D gene: NA
V gene: TRBV30
J gene: TRBJ1-1
CDR3 protein: CAWSARQLLNTEAFF
CDR3 DNA: TGTGCCTGGAGTGCCCGACAACTCTTGAACACTGAAGCTTTCTTT

CDR3 length: 14
clone size: once
D gene: NA
V gene: TRBV9
J gene: TRBJ1-5
CDR3 protein: CASSVEAGNQPQHF
CDR3 DNA: TGTGCCAGCAGCGTAGAGGCAGGGAATCAGCCCCAGCATTTT

CDR3 length: 15
clone size: NA
D gene: NA
V gene: TRBV6-1
J gene: TRBJ1-6
CDR3 protein: CASSEAAGLNSPLHF
CDR3 DNA: TGTGCCAGCAGTGAAGCAGCAGGGCTTAATTCACCCCTCCACTTT

CDR3 length: 16
clone size: NA
D gene: NA
V gene: TRBV5-5
J gene: TRBJ2-2
CDR3 protein: CASSLELLVNTGELFF
CDR3 DNA: TGTGCCAGCAGCTTGGAACTCCTCGTGAACACCGGGGAGCTGTTTTTT

CDR3 length: 11
clone size: NA
D gene: NA
V gene: TRBV30
J gene: TRBJ1-1
CDR3 protein: CAQDRNTEAFF
CDR3 DNA: TGTGCTCAGGACAGGAACACTGAAGCTTTCTTT

CDR3 length: 14
clone size: NA
D gene: NA
V gene: TRBV9
J gene: TRBJ1-2
CDR3 protein: CASSVAAQGNGYTF
CDR3 DNA: TGTGCCAGCAGCGTAGCAGCCCAGGGAAATGGCTACACCTTC

CDR3 length: 13
clone size: NA
D gene: NA
V gene: TRBV30
J gene: TRBJ1-1
CDR3 protein: CAWRLDTNTEAFF
CDR3 DNA: TGTGCCTGGAGGCTGGACACGAACACTGAAGCTTTCTTT

CDR3 length: 12
clone size: NA
D gene: NA
V gene: TRBV2
J gene: TRBJ1-1
CDR3 protein: CASIFRGTEAFF
CDR3 DNA: TGTGCCAGCATCTTCAGGGGCACTGAAGCTTTCTTT

CDR3 length: 12
clone size: NA
D gene: NA
V gene: TRBV28
J gene: TRBJ1-2
CDR3 protein: CASSVPGRIPLF
CDR3 DNA: TGTGCCAGCAGTGTGCCAGGCCGGATTCCCCTCTTC

CDR3 length: 15
clone size: NA
D gene: TRBD2
V gene: TRBV15
J gene: TRBJ2-7
CDR3 protein: CATLAGASGSREQYF
CDR3 DNA: TGTGCCACCCTAGCAGGGGCTAGCGGGAGTCGGGAGCAGTACTTC

CDR3 length: 13
clone size: NA
D gene: NA
V gene: TRBV6-1
J gene: TRBJ1-5
CDR3 protein: CASSESRRVSQHF
CDR3 DNA: TGTGCCAGCAGTGAGTCCAGGAGGGTGTCCCAGCATTTT

CDR3 length: 16
clone size: NA
D gene: TRBD2
V gene: TRBV5-4
J gene: TRBJ2-3
CDR3 protein: CASSSGTSGKSDTQYF
CDR3 DNA: TGTGCCAGCAGTTCCGGGACTAGCGGGAAATCAGATACGCAGTATTTT

CDR3 length: 14
clone size: NA
D gene: NA
V gene: TRBV28
J gene: TRBJ1-6
CDR3 protein: CASSLFRENSPLHF
CDR3 DNA: TGTGCCAGCAGTTTATTCCGGGAAAATTCACCCCTCCACTTT

CDR3 length: 12
clone size: NA
D gene: NA
V gene: TRBV6-6
J gene: TRBJ2-7
CDR3 protein: CASSPGAYEQYF
CDR3 DNA: TGTGCCAGCAGTCCCGGGGCCTACGAGCAGTACTTC

CDR3 length: 15
clone size: NA
D gene: NA
V gene: TRBV4-2
J gene: TRBJ1-4
CDR3 protein: CASSQVQKEDEKLFF
CDR3 DNA: TGTGCCAGCAGCCAAGTCCAAAAAGAAGATGAAAAACTGTTTTTT

CDR3 length: 14
clone size: NA
D gene: NA
V gene: TRBV5-8
J gene: TRBJ2-3
CDR3 protein: CASSRGGGTDTQYF
CDR3 DNA: TGTGCCAGCAGCCGGGGCGGTGGTACAGATACGCAGTATTTT

CDR3 length: 11
clone size: once
D gene: NA
V gene: TRBV5-4
J gene: TRBJ1-6
CDR3 protein: CASGPNEPLHF
CDR3 DNA: TGTGCCAGCGGACCAAACGAGCCTCTCCACTTT

CDR3 length: 13
clone size: NA
D gene: NA
V gene: TRBV30
J gene: TRBJ2-2
CDR3 protein: CACSRDYTGELFF
CDR3 DNA: TGTGCCTGTTCGCGGGATTACACCGGGGAGCTGTTTTTT

CDR3 length: 15
clone size: NA
D gene: NA
V gene: TRBV5-1
J gene: TRBJ1-5
CDR3 protein: CASSLGLDSNQPQHF
CDR3 DNA: TGCGCCAGCAGCTTAGGACTCGATAGCAATCAGCCCCAGCATTTT

CDR3 length: 17
clone size: NA
D gene: NA
V gene: TRBV27
J gene: TRBJ2-6
CDR3 protein: CASSFHQGPPGANVLTF
CDR3 DNA: TGTGCCAGCAGTTTCCACCAGGGGCCCCCTGGGGCCAACGTCCTGACTTTC

CDR3 length: 14
clone size: NA
D gene: NA
V gene: TRBV5-1
J gene: TRBJ2-4
CDR3 protein: CASSLATGGDIQYF
CDR3 DNA: TGCGCCAGCAGCTTGGCCACAGGGGGGGACATTCAGTACTTC

CDR3 length: 17
clone size: NA
D gene: NA
V gene: TRBV21-1
J gene: TRBJ2-1
CDR3 protein: CASSKGGYSGRANEQFF
CDR3 DNA: TGTGCCAGCAGCAAAGGAGGATATAGCGGGAGGGCCAATGAGCAGTTCTTC

CDR3 length: 17
clone size: NA
D gene: NA
V gene: TRBV28
J gene: TRBJ1-5
CDR3 protein: CASSLSLSRYSNQPQHF
CDR3 DNA: TGTGCCAGCAGTTTAAGTTTGAGTCGATATAGCAATCAGCCCCAGCATTTT